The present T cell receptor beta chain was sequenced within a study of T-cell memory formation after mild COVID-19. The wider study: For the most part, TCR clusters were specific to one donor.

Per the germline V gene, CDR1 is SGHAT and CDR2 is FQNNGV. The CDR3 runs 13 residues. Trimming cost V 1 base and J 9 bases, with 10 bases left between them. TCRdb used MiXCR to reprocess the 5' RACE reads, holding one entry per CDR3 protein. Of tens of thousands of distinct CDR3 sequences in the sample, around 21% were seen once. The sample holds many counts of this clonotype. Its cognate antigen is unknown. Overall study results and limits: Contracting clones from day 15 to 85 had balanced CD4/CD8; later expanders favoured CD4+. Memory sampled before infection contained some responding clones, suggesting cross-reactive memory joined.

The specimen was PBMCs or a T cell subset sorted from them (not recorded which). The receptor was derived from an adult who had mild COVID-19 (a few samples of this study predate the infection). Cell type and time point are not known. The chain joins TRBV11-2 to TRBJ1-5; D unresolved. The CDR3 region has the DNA TGTGCCAGCAGCTTAGGAGTTGGGATGCCCCAGCATTTT. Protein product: CASSLGVGMPQHF.